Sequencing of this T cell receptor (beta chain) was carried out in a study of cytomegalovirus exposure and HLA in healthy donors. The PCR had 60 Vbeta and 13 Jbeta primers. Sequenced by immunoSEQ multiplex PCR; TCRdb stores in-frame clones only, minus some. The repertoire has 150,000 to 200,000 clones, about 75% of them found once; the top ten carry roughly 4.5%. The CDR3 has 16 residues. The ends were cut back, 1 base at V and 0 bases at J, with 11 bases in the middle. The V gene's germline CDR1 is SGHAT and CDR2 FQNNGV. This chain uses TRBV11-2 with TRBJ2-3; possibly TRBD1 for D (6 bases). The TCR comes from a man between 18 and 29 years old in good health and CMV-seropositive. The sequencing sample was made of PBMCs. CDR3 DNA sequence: TGTGCCAGCAGCTTAGGCGGACAGACAAGCACAGATACGCAGTATTTT. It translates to CASSLGGQTSTDTQYF.